Presented here are 23 T cell receptor beta chains from one specimen sequenced in a study of T cell changes during pregnancy in multiple sclerosis. Some clones are missing from TCRdb's copy, which holds only in-frame ones; the method was immunoSEQ multiplex PCR. The data contain roughly 42,000 clones, around nine tenths of them singletons. Sequenced material: CD4+ T cells from peripheral blood mononuclear cells, taken in the first trimester of pregnancy. The receptors were sampled from a female donor with multiple sclerosis, enrolled in a pregnancy study.

The chain has TRBV27 and TRBJ1-5; 7 bases align to TRBD1. The J segment lost 6 bases and the V segment lost 8 bases, leaving 4 bases of the junction unmatched. This CDR3 is built from 12 residues. Germline V CDR1 and CDR2: MNHEY, SMNVEV (reference sequence). Here the CDR3 DNA reads TGTGCCAGCTGGACAGGTTCTCAGCCCCAGCATTTT. Protein sequence: CASWTGSQPQHF.

This sequence joins TRBV18 and TRBJ2-5; D gene unclear. The CDR3 covers 13 residues. Between the trimmed V and J ends, which lost 4 bases and 2 bases, there was a span of 8 bases. Germline lookup yields CDR1 KGHSH and CDR2 LQKENI. The CDR3: CASSLSLQETQYF. The CDR3 DNA reads as TGTGCCAGCTCACTATCACTTCAAGAGACCCAGTACTTC.

This clone appeared a single time. The chain couples TRBV7-9 to TRBJ1-2; the D gene is possibly TRBD1 (6 bases). This CDR3 is 14 amino acids long. Germline V gene lookup returns CDR1 SEHNR and CDR2 FQNEAQ (reference sequence). Trimming pared 5 bases from V and 5 bases from J, leaving 15 bases between. CDR3 residues: CASSRLGTGYGYTF. CDR3 coding DNA: TGTGCCAGCAGCCGTCTGGGAACAGGGTATGGCTACACCTTC. Full variable domain (rest looked up from reference TRBV7-9 and TRBJ1-2): DTGVSQNPRHKITKRGQNVTFRCDPISEHNRLYWYRQTLGQGPEFLTYFQNEAQLEKSRLLSDRFSAERPKGSFSTLEIQRTEQGDSAMYLCASSRLGTGYGYTFGSGTRLTVV.

The rearrangement uses TRBV5-1 and TRBJ2-3, with D unclear. The CDR3 is 13 residues long. The germline V and J ends were trimmed by 0 bases and 6 bases, with 8 bases remaining between them. Germline CDR1 reads SGHRS; CDR2 reads YFSETQ. In nucleotides, the CDR3 is TGCGCCAGCAGCTTGGGTTTCGGGGATACGCAGTATTTT. It codes for CASSLGFGDTQYF.

This chain uses TRBV4-1 with TRBJ1-5; TRBD1 is a possible D gene (5 bases). The CDR3 is made up of 18 amino acids. Germline CDR1 reads MGHRA; CDR2 reads YSYEKL. V was clipped by 2 bases and J by 0 bases, with 17 bases between them. DNA for the CDR3: TGCGCCAGCAGCCAAAGTGGGGGAGGGGACGCTAGCAATCAGCCCCAGCATTTT. Translating gives CASSQSGGGDASNQPQHF.

V usage is TRBV18 and J usage is TRBJ2-2; tentatively, D is TRBD2 (6 bases). Trimming cost V 3 bases and J 1 base, with 12 bases left between them. Germline assignment: CDR1 KGHSH and CDR2 LQKENI. There are 16 residues in the CDR3. CDR3 sequence: CASSPRIAENTGELFF. CDR3 DNA: TGTGCCAGCTCACCCCGGATAGCGGAGAACACCGGGGAGCTGTTTTTT. Complete variable domain (other parts from reference TRBV18 and TRBJ2-2): NAGVMQNPRHLVRRRGQEARLRCSPMKGHSHVYWYRQLPEEGLKFMVYLQKENIIDESGMPKERFSAEFPKEGPSILRIQQVVRGDSAAYFCASSPRIAENTGELFFGEGSRLTVL.

V usage is TRBV5-5 and J usage is TRBJ1-1; D is perhaps TRBD1 (6 bases). There are 17 residues in the CDR3. V shed 1 base and J shed 4 bases, with 20 bases lying between them. Germline V CDR1 and CDR2: SGHKS, YYEKEE (reference sequence). This CDR3 reads CASSLSGGAALGTEAFF. DNA for the CDR3: TGTGCCAGCAGCTTGAGCGGGGGCGCGGCCCTGGGCACTGAAGCTTTCTTT. Full variable domain (rest looked up from reference TRBV5-5 and TRBJ1-1): DAGVTQSPTHLIKTRGQQVTLRCSPISGHKSVSWYQQVLGQGPQFIFQYYEKEERGRGNFPDRFSARQFPNYSSELNVNALLLGDSALYLCASSLSGGAALGTEAFFGQGTRLTVV.

V and J are TRBV4-2 and TRBJ2-2; 7 positions match TRBD2. CDR1 is LGHNA, CDR2 YNFKEQ, per germline. V gave up 0 bases and J gave up 3 bases; unmatched junction bases: 7. This CDR3 region has 17 residues. The CDR3 here is CASSQDGAGEDTGELFF. The CDR3 nucleotides are TGTGCCAGCAGCCAAGATGGGGCGGGAGAGGACACCGGGGAGCTGTTTTTT.

CDR3 DNA sequence: TGTGCCAGCAGCCTATGGGGGGGGCAAGCTTTCTTT. This sequence encodes CASSLWGGQAFF. V and J are TRBV2 and TRBJ1-1; a possible D gene is TRBD1 (6 bases). Between the trimmed V and J ends, which lost 6 bases and 9 bases, there was a span of 14 bases. Germline CDR1 SNHLY, CDR2 FYNNEI. This CDR3 spans 12 amino acids.

V is TRBV28 and J is TRBJ1-1, with TRBD1 matching 10 bases. The V gene end was trimmed by 5 bases and the J gene end by 6 bases; junction bases not matched to a gene: 15. This CDR3 has 17 residues. Germline CDR1 reads MDHEN; CDR2 reads SYDVKM. In DNA, the CDR3 is TGTGCCAGCAGTCCCCTTGGGACAGGGGTGAGAAAGTCTGAAGCTTTCTTT. Amino acids: CASSPLGTGVRKSEAFF.

This clone has a single count. The chain has TRBV7-2 and TRBJ1-2, with 8 bases fitting TRBD1. The V gene end was trimmed by 5 bases and the J gene end by 7 bases; junction bases not matched to a gene: 6. Germline V CDR1 and CDR2: SGHTA, FQGNSA. This CDR3 is 13 amino acids long. CDR3 region: CASSQTGQGGYTF. The CDR3 DNA sequence: TGTGCCAGCAGCCAAACAGGACAGGGTGGCTACACCTTC. Together with reference TRBV7-2 and TRBJ1-2, the CDR3 gives the full variable domain: GAGVSQSPSNKVTEKGKDVELRCDPISGHTALYWYRQSLGQGLEFLIYFQGNSAPDKSGLPSDRFSAERTGGSVSTLTIQRTQQEDSAVYLCASSQTGQGGYTFGSGTRLTVV.

The CDR3 sequence is CASRDRGSLYGYTF. In nucleotides, the CDR3 is TGTGCCAGCAGGGACAGGGGCTCGCTCTATGGCTACACCTTC. This chain links TRBV2 with TRBJ1-2, with TRBD1 identical over 9 bases. V trimming: 6 bases; J trimming: 4 bases; junction bases outside the gene matches: 6. The germline gives CDR1 SNHLY, CDR2 FYNNEI. The CDR3 contains 14 residues.

CDR3 bases: TGTGCCAGCAGCCCAAGACTAGCGGGGAACACCGGGGAGCTGTTTTTT. Its protein is CASSPRLAGNTGELFF. The chain uses TRBV27 and TRBJ2-2; 10 nucleotides match TRBD2. The V gene end was trimmed by 6 bases and the J gene end by 1 base; junction bases not matched to a gene: 5. Germline V lookup: CDR1 MNHEY, CDR2 SMNVEV (reference sequence). The CDR3 contains 16 residues.

V is TRBV19 and J is TRBJ1-1; 8 bases align to TRBD1. CDR3 size: 13 residues. The V gene end was trimmed by 6 bases and the J gene end by 4 bases; junction bases not matched to a gene: 4. In germline, CDR1 is LNHDA, CDR2 SQIVND (reference sequence). The CDR3, as DNA: TGTGCCAGTAGCGGGGACAGGTTCACTGAAGCTTTCTTT. Its protein product is CASSGDRFTEAFF.

This chain connects TRBV19 to TRBJ1-1, with 7 bases identical to TRBD1. This CDR3 contains 15 residues. The V and J ends lost 5 bases and 4 bases, in that order; junction bases with no gene match: 10. CDR1 is LNHDA and CDR2 is SQIVND in the germline V gene (reference sequence). CDR3 region: CASSPIRGESTEAFF. CDR3 in DNA: TGTGCCAGTAGTCCGATCAGGGGGGAAAGCACTGAAGCTTTCTTT.

The genes are TRBV25-1 and TRBJ2-3, with D tentatively TRBD2 (5 bases). CDR3 length: 16 residues. Germline CDR1 is MGHDK and CDR2 is SYGVNS. The ends were cut back, 1 base at V and 0 bases at J, with 11 bases in the middle. The CDR3 is CASSEWGSASTDTQYF. The CDR3 nucleotides read TGTGCCAGCAGTGAATGGGGTAGCGCGAGCACAGATACGCAGTATTTT.

The chain recombines TRBV5-1 with TRBJ2-3; possibly TRBD1 for D (6 bases). This CDR3 has 14 amino acids. CDR1 and CDR2 from the germline V gene are SGHRS and YFSETQ. V was clipped by 0 bases and J by 3 bases, with 8 bases between them. The CDR3 DNA reads as TGCGCCAGCAGCTTGGGGACAGCTACAGATACGCAGTATTTT. Encoded protein: CASSLGTATDTQYF.

About this clone itself: Distinct nucleotide sequences in the sample also encode this CDR3. The J gene is TRBJ1-5, the V gene TRBV19, with 7 bases fitting TRBD1. Trimming removed 4 bases from V and 2 bases from J; junction bases left unmatched: 2. The CDR3 totals 14 residues. Per the germline V gene, CDR1 is LNHDA and CDR2 is SQIVND (reference sequence). The CDR3 sequence: CASSTDRGNQPQHF. Written as DNA, the CDR3 is TGTGCCAGTAGTACCGACAGGGGCAATCAGCCCCAGCATTTT.

The chain combines TRBV28 with TRBJ2-7; D may be TRBD2 (5 bases). V lost 6 bases and J 0 bases, leaving 15 bases between the germline ends. The V gene's germline CDR1 is MDHEN and CDR2 SYDVKM. The CDR3 runs 15 residues. CDR3 protein: CASSIGLLSSYEQYF. CDR3 bases: TGTGCCAGCAGCATTGGACTTTTGAGCTCCTACGAGCAGTACTTC.

The V and J genes are TRBV6-5 and TRBJ2-2, with 10 nucleotides matching TRBD1. V lost 5 bases and J lost 1; bases outside the gene matches: 1. Germline loops: CDR1 MNHEY, CDR2 SVGAGI. CDR3 length equals 15 residues. CDR3: CASSRDRGNTGELFF. The CDR3 nucleotides read TGTGCCAGCAGTAGGGACAGGGGGAACACCGGGGAGCTGTTTTTT.

This clone is medium-sized in the sample. The rearrangement links TRBV19 to TRBJ2-2, with D perhaps matching TRBD1 (5 bases). V shed 8 bases and J shed 3 bases, with 13 bases lying between them. Germline V lookup: CDR1 LNHDA, CDR2 SQIVND (reference sequence). This CDR3 has 14 residues. CDR3 bases: TGTGCCAGTTTAACTTCAGGGTACACCGGGGAGCTGTTTTTT. This codes for CASLTSGYTGELFF.

The chain links TRBV27 to TRBJ1-5, with 11 positions matching TRBD1. The CDR3 is made up of 13 amino acids. Germline CDR1 reads MNHEY; CDR2 reads SMNVEV (reference sequence). Trimming removed 7 bases from V and 6 bases from J; junction bases left unmatched: 2. Here the CDR3 reads CASKGQGVQPQHF. CDR3 DNA sequence: TGTGCCAGCAAGGGACAGGGGGTTCAGCCCCAGCATTTT.

The chain links TRBV7-9 to TRBJ2-7; 7 bases match TRBD1. CDR1 is SEHNR, CDR2 FQNEAQ, per germline (reference sequence). The J segment lost 8 bases and the V segment lost 1 base, leaving 2 bases of the junction unmatched. This CDR3 spans 12 amino acids. The CDR3 reads CASSLGQGQQYF. In DNA, the CDR3 is TGTGCCAGCAGCTTAGGACAGGGCCAGCAGTACTTC.